The 32 T cell receptor beta chains given below trace back to one sample, sequenced in a study of regulatory T cells in long-lasting Graves disease. The time point here: newly diagnosed GD, antithyroid drugs for less than 3 months. Extracted PBMC RNA gave rise to the TCR library. Combining iRepertoire HTBI primers with Arm-PCR of CDR3 regions, the authors built TCR beta libraries. TCRdb re-derived calls from the multiplex PCR reads in MiXCR, one entry per CDR3 protein. The table has around 500,000 distinct CDR3 sequences, less than 15% seen once. A further study also used this sample, focusing on T cells in Graves' hyperthyroidism and ophthalmopathy.

This specimen was peripheral blood mononuclear cells (PBMCs), taken at new diagnosis, from a patient treated with antithyroid drugs. These receptors came from a man younger than 40 with Graves disease.

This clonotype has at least ten counts. The CDR3 reads CASSLAGDSYNEQFF. CDR3 nucleotides: TGTGCCAGCAGTCTCGCGGGAGACTCCTACAATGAGCAGTTCTTC. The rearrangement uses TRBV6-1 and TRBJ2-1, with 7 nucleotides matching TRBD2. Trimming at V came to 5 bases and at J to 0 bases, leaving 4 bases not matched to a gene. The CDR3 consists of 15 residues. Looked up from germline, CDR1 is MNHNS and CDR2 is SASEGT.

This clonotype was counted ten times or more. The chain joins TRBV29-1 to TRBJ1-4, with TRBD1 matching over 7 bases. This CDR3 contains 16 residues. Trimming took 1 base from V and 0 from J; bases not matched to a gene: 5. CDR1 and CDR2 (germline): SQVTM, ANQGSEA. CDR3 region: CSVEGGGSATNEKLFF. The CDR3 nucleotides are TGCAGCGTTGAAGGAGGGGGCAGCGCAACTAATGAAAAACTGTTTTTT.

This clonotype was picked up many times. V and J are TRBV27 and TRBJ1-6; D is undetermined. Trimming stripped 2 bases from V and 7 bases from J, with 9 bases between. The germline V gene has CDR1 MNHEY and CDR2 SMNVEV (reference sequence). The CDR3 totals 14 residues. The CDR3 region is CASSLVDGNSPLHF. CDR3 coding DNA: TGTGCCAGCAGTTTAGTGGACGGGAATTCACCCCTCCACTTT.

Ten or more counts support this clonotype. V is TRBV3-1 and J is TRBJ2-1; D gene ambiguous. The V gene lost 0 bases and the J gene lost 0 bases, with 9 bases spanning the gap. Germline values: CDR1 LGHDT, CDR2 YNNKEL (reference sequence). The CDR3 spans 16 residues. The CDR3 nucleotides are TGTGCCAGCAGCCAAGATTTCCCCAGCTCCTACAATGAGCAGTTCTTC. Protein sequence: CASSQDFPSSYNEQFF.

In its sample, this clonotype was seen many times. The rearrangement joins TRBV7-6 to TRBJ2-1; the match to TRBD1 covers 9 bases. The CDR3 length is 15 residues. Trimming took 4 bases from V and 8 from J; bases not matched to a gene: 9. Germline assignment: CDR1 SGHVS and CDR2 FNYEAQ. The CDR3 is CASSSVQGAFDEQFF. CDR3 coding DNA: TGTGCCAGCAGCTCCGTACAGGGGGCGTTCGATGAGCAGTTCTTC.

This clonotype was recorded only once. The V gene is TRBV6-1, the J gene TRBJ1-5; 7 bases match TRBD1. This CDR3 has 16 residues. The ends lost 6 bases at V and 1 base at J; junction bases unmatched: 9. CDR1 MNHNS and CDR2 SASEGT come from the germline V gene. CDR3 coding DNA: TGTGCCAGCAGGTCCAGAGCGACAGGGAGCAATCAGCCCCAGCATTTT. This encodes CASRSRATGSNQPQHF.

This clonotype has a count of ten or more. V and J are TRBV2 and TRBJ2-7, with 9 bases fitting TRBD1. After removal of 3 bases from V and 6 bases from J, the junction contained 6 bases not matched to a gene. The CDR3 sequence is 14 residues long. CDR1 is SNHLY and CDR2 is FYNNEI in the germline V gene. The CDR3 DNA sequence: TGTGCCAGCAGTGAGGGGACAGGGACCACCGAGCAGTACTTC. Amino acid sequence: CASSEGTGTTEQYF.

Note on this clonotype: It is likely a read error: a sequence one base away is far more abundant. The genes are TRBV7-9 and TRBJ1-2, with a weak D call TRBD1 (5 bases). Germline assignment: CDR1 SEHNR and CDR2 FQNEAQ (reference sequence). The CDR3 is made up of 13 amino acids. CDR3 amino acids: CASSSNRRDGYTF. DNA for the CDR3: TGCGCCAGCAGCTCGAATCGCAGGGATGGCTACACCTTC.

This clonotype was seen only a few times. The genes are TRBV6-1 and TRBJ2-7, with unresolved D. Germline assignment: CDR1 MNHNS and CDR2 SASEGT. There are 12 residues in the CDR3. V lost 2 bases, J lost 7 bases, and 9 bases lay in between. CDR3 amino acids: CASSEWVGEQYF. In DNA form, the CDR3 reads TGTGCCAGCAGTGAATGGGTTGGTGAGCAGTACTTC.

This clonotype was observed many times. The rearrangement uses TRBV2 and TRBJ2-1; D may match TRBD1 or TRBD2 (5 bases each). Trimming pared 4 bases from V and 3 bases from J, leaving 13 bases between. This CDR3 region has 15 residues. In germline, CDR1 is SNHLY, CDR2 FYNNEI. The chain's CDR3 is CASSGRDPVYNEQFF. The CDR3 bases are TGTGCCAGCAGTGGTCGGGACCCCGTCTACAATGAGCAGTTCTTC.

There are many counts of this clonotype. The genes are TRBV20-1 and TRBJ2-5; 7 bases are shared with TRBD2. The germline V gene encodes CDR1 DFQATT and CDR2 SNEGSKA (reference sequence). This CDR3 is built from 12 residues. The V and J ends lost 3 bases and 5 bases, in that order; junction bases with no gene match: 3. The CDR3 bases are TGCAGTGCTAGTGACGGGAGGGAGACCCAGTACTTC. Protein product: CSASDGRETQYF.

This rearrangement joins TRBV6-2 or TRBV6-3 to TRBJ2-1, with 8 bases aligning to TRBD1. CDR1 and CDR2 from the germline V gene are MNHEY and SVGEGT. The CDR3 sequence is 15 residues long. V was clipped by 7 bases and J by 8 bases; unmatched bases: 13. The CDR3 loop reads CASNGQGVVRDEQFF. Written as DNA, the CDR3 is TGTGCCAGCAACGGACAGGGTGTCGTGCGTGATGAGCAGTTCTTC.

The chain links TRBV25-1 to TRBJ1-6; D is ambiguous. The CDR3 runs 12 residues. The germline V gene has CDR1 MGHDK and CDR2 SYGVNS. The V gene lost 5 bases and the J gene lost 11 bases, with 10 bases spanning the gap. The CDR3 DNA sequence: TGTGCCAGCAGTTTCGAGGCTACACCCCTCCACTTT. Its protein is CASSFEATPLHF.

This clonotype was seen many times. The rearrangement links TRBV20-1 to TRBJ2-5; D is ambiguous. The V end was cut by 1 base, the J end by 3 bases, with 12 bases between. This CDR3 comprises 14 residues. From germline, CDR1 is DFQATT and CDR2 SNEGSKA (reference sequence). The CDR3 DNA follows: TGCAGTGCTAGAGTAACCATGTCAGAAGAGACCCAGTACTTC. Translated: CSARVTMSEETQYF.

This clonotype was recorded many times. This chain links TRBV12-3 or TRBV12-4 with TRBJ2-7; TRBD1 agrees at 7 bases. With 4 bases clipped from V and 5 bases from J, the junction kept 8 bases outside the gene matches. This CDR3 region has 14 residues. The CDR3: CASSSPSTGNEQYF. CDR3 coding DNA: TGTGCCAGCAGTTCCCCCTCGACAGGGAACGAGCAGTACTTC.

The chain couples TRBV15 to TRBJ2-7; 10 bases fit TRBD2. This CDR3 region has 16 residues. The V and J ends lost 5 bases and 2 bases, in that order; junction bases with no gene match: 9. Germline V lookup: CDR1 LNHNV, CDR2 YYDKDF (reference sequence). CDR3 amino acids: CATSPPRTSGTYEQYF. CDR3 DNA sequence: TGTGCCACCAGCCCCCCCCGGACTAGCGGAACCTACGAGCAGTACTTC.

This clonotype has at least ten counts. The gene calls are TRBV6-2 or TRBV6-3 and TRBJ2-3; D unclear. The CDR3 loop spans 14 amino acids. Germline V gives CDR1 MNHEY, CDR2 SVGEGT. Deletions cut 5 bases from V and 5 bases from J, with 14 bases between. The CDR3 sequence: CASSVWPLRDTQYF. The CDR3 DNA is TGTGCCAGCAGTGTTTGGCCGCTTCGAGATACGCAGTATTTT.

This clonotype has ten or more counts. The chain combines TRBV28 with TRBJ2-5; TRBD2 matches 8 bases. Germline values: CDR1 MDHEN, CDR2 SYDVKM. This CDR3 has 15 residues. Unmatched junction bases numbered 6, after V lost 4 bases and J lost 2 bases. CDR3 region: CASSSRLARQETQYF. The CDR3 DNA is TGTGCCAGCAGTTCCCGACTAGCGCGGCAAGAGACCCAGTACTTC.

The rearrangement uses TRBV20-1 and TRBJ2-7, with D perhaps matching TRBD1 or TRBD2 (5 bases each). The germline V gene has CDR1 DFQATT and CDR2 SNEGSKA (reference sequence). This CDR3 region has 12 residues. V was shortened by 7 bases and J by 1 base, with 11 bases between the two germline ends. The CDR3 DNA reads as TGCAGTGGAGGGGACGAATCCTACGAGCAGTACTTC. Encoded protein: CSGGDESYEQYF.

The sample holds many counts of this clonotype. This chain uses TRBV30 with TRBJ2-1, with 12 bases that match TRBD2. Germline CDR1 is GTSNPN and CDR2 is SVGIG (reference sequence). Trimming cost V 1 base and J 10 bases; bases outside gene matches: 2. The CDR3 runs to 13 residues. The CDR3 loop is CAWSAGLAGEQFF. For the CDR3, the DNA is TGTGCCTGGAGTGCGGGACTAGCGGGCGAGCAGTTCTTC.

The V call is TRBV19, the J call TRBJ2-1, with 10 nucleotides matching TRBD1. V dropped 5 bases and J dropped 9; count of bases not matched to a gene: 7. The CDR3 runs to 14 residues. Germline V gene lookup returns CDR1 LNHDA and CDR2 SQIVND (reference sequence). CDR3: CASSAWTGGAEQFF. As DNA, the CDR3 is TGTGCCAGTAGTGCTTGGACAGGGGGAGCTGAGCAGTTCTTC.

This clonotype was detected ten times or more. This CDR3 reads CSVKRAGLTDTQYF. As DNA, the CDR3 is TGCAGCGTAAAACGAGCGGGGCTCACAGATACGCAGTATTTT. The chain couples TRBV29-1 to TRBJ2-3; 7 bases map to TRBD2. With V trimmed by 6 bases and J by 2 bases, 8 bases remained unmatched. The CDR3 is 14 residues long. Germline-derived CDR1 and CDR2 are SQVTM and ANQGSEA.

This clonotype was picked up many times. The rearrangement uses TRBV12-3 or TRBV12-4 and TRBJ2-1; D is possibly TRBD2 (5 bases). This CDR3 is built from 15 residues. V was trimmed by 5 bases and J by 10 bases, leaving 21 bases between them. The CDR3 DNA reads TGTGCCAGCAGTCCACTTAGAGAGGGAAGACGAGAGCAGTTCTTC. Translated: CASSPLREGRREQFF.

In the case of this clonotype: A much larger clone sits a single nucleotide away, making a read error possible. The chain links TRBV12-3 or TRBV12-4 to TRBJ1-3; D is unclear. Trimming stripped 3 bases from V and 0 bases from J, with 12 bases between. This CDR3 is built from 16 residues. The CDR3 is CASSFLVGFSGNTIYF. In nucleotides, the CDR3 is TGTGCCAGCAGTTTTTTGGTGGGGTTCTCTGGAAACACCATATATTTT.

By its share, this clonotype is medium-sized (0.01 to 0.1%). The V gene is TRBV2, the J gene TRBJ2-3; D is unresolved. Trimming took 6 bases from V and 2 from J, leaving 3 bases between them. The CDR3 spans 11 residues. Looked up from germline, CDR1 is SNHLY and CDR2 is FYNNEI. For the CDR3, the DNA is TGTGCCAGCAGCCACACAGATACGCAGTATTTT. It encodes CASSHTDTQYF.

The chain employs TRBV9 and TRBJ1-1; TRBD1 agrees at 7 bases. The CDR3 consists of 13 residues. Looked up from germline, CDR1 is SGDLS and CDR2 is YYNGEE. Trimming took 4 bases from V and 8 from J; bases not matched to a gene: 8. The CDR3 coding sequence is TGTGCCAGCAGCCCGCGACAGGGCCCCGAAGCTTTCTTT. Translation: CASSPRQGPEAFF.

This clonotype was counted ten times or more. The rearrangement joins TRBV28 to TRBJ2-1, with TRBD1 matching over 8 bases. V dropped 6 bases and J dropped 10; count of bases not matched to a gene: 14. Germline assignment: CDR1 MDHEN and CDR2 SYDVKM. The CDR3 is 15 amino acids. The CDR3 spells CASRRPTGEVGEQFF. The CDR3 DNA reads as TGTGCCAGCAGGCGACCGACAGGGGAGGTTGGAGAGCAGTTCTTC.

Many counts were recorded for this clonotype. The V gene is TRBV20-1, the J gene TRBJ2-1; 7 bases agree with TRBD2. The CDR3 is 14 amino acids. The germline V gene has CDR1 DFQATT and CDR2 SNEGSKA (reference sequence). V was clipped by 3 bases and J by 7 bases; unmatched bases: 9. CDR3 loop: CSASDERGGNEQFF. The CDR3 region has the DNA TGCAGTGCTAGTGATGAAAGGGGAGGGAATGAGCAGTTCTTC.

This clonotype was counted between two and nine times. The chain has TRBV30 and TRBJ2-6, with unresolved D. Per the germline V gene, CDR1 is GTSNPN and CDR2 is SVGIG (reference sequence). The CDR3 covers 12 residues. DNA of the CDR3: TGTGCAAGGAGTGAGGGGGCCAACGTCCTGACTTTC. It translates to CARSEGANVLTF.

This clonotype was seen a few times. The V gene is TRBV12-3 or TRBV12-4, the J gene TRBJ2-5; 9 bases match TRBD2. This CDR3 has 15 amino acids. V was clipped by 6 bases and J by 5 bases; unmatched bases: 10. CDR3 sequence reads: CASSRLAGAGETQYF. The CDR3, as DNA: TGTGCCAGCAGCCGATTAGCGGGAGCCGGGGAGACCCAGTACTTC.

A few counts support this clonotype. This rearrangement joins TRBV18 to TRBJ2-7; no clear D gene. The ends were cut back, 2 bases at V and 5 bases at J, with 4 bases in the middle. The CDR3 has 11 amino acids. The germline V gene encodes CDR1 KGHSH and CDR2 LQKENI. In DNA form, the CDR3 reads TGTGCCAGCTCACCAAAAGACGAGCAGTACTTC. Translated, it gives CASSPKDEQYF.

This clonotype was found a few times. The gene calls are TRBV20-1 and TRBJ2-7, with D hard to call. Trimming stripped 7 bases from V and 3 bases from J, with 19 bases between. This CDR3 spans 14 amino acids. From germline, CDR1 is DFQATT and CDR2 SNEGSKA (reference sequence). CDR3: CSGSDIGSGYEQYF. In DNA, the CDR3 is TGCAGTGGTTCGGATATCGGGTCAGGCTACGAGCAGTACTTC.